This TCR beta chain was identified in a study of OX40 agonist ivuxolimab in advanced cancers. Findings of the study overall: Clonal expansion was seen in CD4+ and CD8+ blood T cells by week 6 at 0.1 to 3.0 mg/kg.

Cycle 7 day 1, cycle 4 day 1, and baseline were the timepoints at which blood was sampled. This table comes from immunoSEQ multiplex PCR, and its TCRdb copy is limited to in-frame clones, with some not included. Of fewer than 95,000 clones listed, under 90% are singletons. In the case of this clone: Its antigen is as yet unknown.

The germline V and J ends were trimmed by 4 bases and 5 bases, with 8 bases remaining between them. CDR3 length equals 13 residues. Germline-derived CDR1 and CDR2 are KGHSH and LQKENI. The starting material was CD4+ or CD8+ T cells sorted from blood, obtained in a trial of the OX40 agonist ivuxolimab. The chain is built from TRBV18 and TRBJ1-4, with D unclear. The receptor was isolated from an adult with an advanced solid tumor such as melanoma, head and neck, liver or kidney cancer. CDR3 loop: CASSQSYNEKLFF. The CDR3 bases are TGTGCCAGCTCACAGAGTTACAATGAAAAACTGTTTTTT.